A single sample gave rise to the 8 T cell receptor beta chains below, sequenced in a study of cytotoxic CD8 clonotypes in ibrutinib-treated CLL. TCRdb keeps only in-frame clones here, not all; method: immunoSEQ multiplex PCR. Among 65,000 to 95,000 clones listed, 86% were seen once. The starting material was PBMCs, obtained before ibrutinib treatment. These receptors were taken from a human donor with chronic lymphocytic leukemia.

The CDR3 bases are TGTGCCACCAGCAGAGCCCCCCCGGGGGCCTACGAGCAGTACTTC. Translating gives CATSRAPPGAYEQYF. This chain connects TRBV15 to TRBJ2-7; D may be TRBD2 (6 bases). This CDR3 spans 15 amino acids. CDR1 is LNHNV and CDR2 is YYDKDF in the germline V gene (reference sequence). V lost 1 base and J 2 bases, leaving 12 bases between the germline ends.

The J gene is TRBJ2-5, the V gene TRBV14, with 9 bases lining up with TRBD2. The CDR3 is made up of 20 amino acids. Looked up from germline, CDR1 is SGHDN and CDR2 is FVKESK. J lost 2 bases, V lost 0 bases, and 16 bases had no gene match. CDR3 amino acids: CASSQDFGTSYDQVQETQYF. The CDR3 coding sequence is TGTGCCAGCAGCCAAGATTTCGGGACTAGCTATGACCAAGTACAAGAGACCCAGTACTTC.

This chain uses TRBV5-4 with TRBJ2-2; 11 bases are shared with TRBD2. Germline V lookup: CDR1 SGHNT, CDR2 YYREEE (reference sequence). Germline trimming cut 5 bases from V and 4 bases from J; bases unmatched to any gene: 7. The CDR3 length is 16 residues. This chain's CDR3 is CASRRRLAGTTGELFF. The CDR3 DNA is TGTGCCAGCAGACGCCGACTAGCGGGAACCACCGGGGAGCTGTTTTTT. The variable domain in full, with the rest retrieved from reference TRBV5-4 and TRBJ2-2, is ETGVTQSPTHLIKTRGQQVTLRCSSQSGHNTVSWYQQALGQGPQFIFQYYREEENGRGNFPPRFSGLQFPNYSSELNVNALELDDSALYLCASRRRLAGTTGELFFGEGSRLTVL.

This chain links TRBV18 with TRBJ1-1; 7 bases are a match to TRBD1. Germline loops: CDR1 KGHSH, CDR2 LQKENI. After removal of 8 bases from V and 1 base from J, the junction contained 4 bases not matched to a gene. The CDR3 extends over 13 amino acids. The CDR3 protein is CASLGQTNTEAFF. As DNA, the CDR3 is TGTGCCAGCCTGGGACAGACGAACACTGAAGCTTTCTTT.

The rearrangement uses TRBV27 and TRBJ1-5, with D perhaps matching TRBD1 (6 bases). The CDR3 is 16 residues long. V was trimmed by 5 bases and J by 1 base, leaving 15 bases between them. The germline V gene encodes CDR1 MNHEY and CDR2 SMNVEV (reference sequence). DNA of the CDR3: TGTGCCAGCAGTGTCAGGGGTGGTTGGAGCAATCAGCCCCAGCATTTT. As protein: CASSVRGGWSNQPQHF.

The V call is TRBV10-3, the J call TRBJ1-5, with TRBD1 identical over 7 bases. The V and J ends lost 3 bases and 6 bases, in that order; junction bases with no gene match: 5. This CDR3 has 14 amino acids. Germline V gene sequence: CDR1 ENHRY, CDR2 SYGVKD. CDR3 bases: TGTGCCATCAGTGAAACCGGGACAGCTCAGCCCCAGCATTTT. As protein: CAISETGTAQPQHF.

This chain joins TRBV7-2 and TRBJ2-3; D is possibly TRBD1 or TRBD2 (5 bases each). The CDR3 is 16 amino acids. CDR1 and CDR2 (germline): SGHTA, FQGNSA. V lost 6 bases and J lost 4, with 20 bases in between. The CDR3 DNA reads as TGTGCCAGCAGGCCGGGGAGAGTTAGGGGCGCAGATACGCAGTATTTT. The encoded protein is CASRPGRVRGADTQYF.

V and J are TRBV4-3 and TRBJ2-7; the D gene is possibly TRBD2 (6 bases). Germline loops: CDR1 LGHNA, CDR2 YSLEER. CDR3 length: 13 amino acids. The V end was cut by 4 bases, the J end by 4 bases, with 11 bases between. CDR3 nucleotide sequence: TGCGCCAGCAGCCTGACTAGAAGGTACGAGCAGTACTTC. Translated: CASSLTRRYEQYF.